Included here is one T cell receptor (beta chain) sequence, with context. Per the study methods: Estimates of nucleated cell counts were drawn from the amplification of reference gene primers. This table comes from immunoSEQ multiplex PCR, and its TCRdb copy is limited to in-frame clones, with some not included. V, J and clone size are taken as reported in that table, and D and trimming were inferred from the DNA itself. The sample has roughly 99,000 clones, around 85% seen once; the top ten hold around 11%. The sample belongs to a study of blood T cell repertoires in COVID-19. Turning to the study itself: COVID-19 samples, acute and convalescent, were from the United States, Italy and Spain. Sample material is recorded as cDNA or gDNA derived from T cells, B-cell-depleted T cells, or PBMCs.

Germline lookup yields CDR1 SGHAT and CDR2 FQNNGV. The CDR3 spans 16 residues. V was shortened by 7 bases and J by 5 bases, with 21 bases between the two germline ends. This TCR was recovered from a woman older than 75 with acute or convalescent COVID-19. Sequenced material: peripheral blood. V usage is TRBV11-2 and J usage is TRBJ2-1; D may be TRBD1 (6 bases). The chain's CDR3 is CASTQTSGVPHNEQFF. The DNA for the CDR3 is TGTGCCAGCACCCAAACCTCAGGGGTCCCCCACAATGAGCAGTTCTTC.